Listed below are T cell receptor beta chains from one sample, sequenced in a study of blood T cell repertoires in COVID-19. Method: immunoSEQ multiplex PCR; TCRdb's copy keeps in-frame clones and lacks some. The sample lists hundreds of thousands of clones, 70% to 90% seen once, with just over 8% in the top ten. Sequencing input: PBMCs or T cells enriched from blood (not recorded which). The receptors stem from a woman aged 55 to 70 who had recovered from COVID-19. The CDR3 runs from the conserved cysteine through the conserved F or W. The order of the fields is V gene, clone size, J gene, D gene, CDR3 DNA, CDR3 protein. The D gene is left open where the match is weak. Clone size, where shown, is once, few, many, or a class for clones that have expanded.

V: TRBV2
size: -
J: TRBJ1-1
D: -
DNA: TGTGCCAGCAGCCCAAGACAGGAGAACACTGAAGCTTTCTTT
CDR3: CASSPRQENTEAFF

V: TRBV30
size: -
J: TRBJ1-4
D: -
DNA: TGTGCCTGGAGTGTGAGTAATGAAAAACTGTTTTTT
CDR3: CAWSVSNEKLFF

V: TRBV12-5
size: -
J: TRBJ2-5
D: TRBD2
DNA: TGTGCTAGTGGTTTGGCCACTCGGGGGGAAGAGACCCAGTACTTC
CDR3: CASGLATRGEETQYF

V: TRBV2
size: once
J: TRBJ2-1
D: TRBD2
DNA: TGTGCCAGCGTCCCTGCGGGGGGCCGGGGAAATGAGCAGTTCTTC
CDR3: CASVPAGGRGNEQFF

V: TRBV12-5
size: -
J: TRBJ2-3
D: TRBD2
DNA: TGTGCTAGTGGCCTCCGGGGGGGCTTATGGGGCACAGATACGCAGTATTTT
CDR3: CASGLRGGLWGTDTQYF

V: TRBV11-2
size: -
J: TRBJ2-3
D: TRBD1
DNA: TGTGCCAGCAGCCCTCGGACAGGGAGGACAGATACGCAGTATTTT
CDR3: CASSPRTGRTDTQYF

V: TRBV18
size: -
J: TRBJ2-2
D: TRBD2
DNA: TGTGCCAGCTCGCTTCCGGGGGGGAGCCTTGCTCGGAACACCGGGGAGCTGTTTTTT
CDR3: CASSLPGGSLARNTGELFF

V: TRBV10-2
size: few
J: TRBJ2-3
D: TRBD2
DNA: TGCGCCAGCAGGGGGGGGACAGATACGCAGTATTTT
CDR3: CASRGGTDTQYF

V: TRBV10-1
size: -
J: TRBJ2-3
D: TRBD2
DNA: TGCGCCAGCAGTCTAGCGGGGGTCCCGGATACGCAGTATTTT
CDR3: CASSLAGVPDTQYF

V: TRBV2
size: -
J: TRBJ1-1
D: -
DNA: TGTGCCAGCAGCTCGCGGGGGCAGGGGACTGAAGCTTTCTTT
CDR3: CASSSRGQGTEAFF

V: TRBV20-1
size: -
J: TRBJ1-5
D: -
DNA: TGCAGTGCTAGTCGTGCAGGGAGCAATCAGCCCCAGCATTTT
CDR3: CSASRAGSNQPQHF

V: TRBV5-1
size: -
J: TRBJ2-2
D: TRBD1
DNA: TGCGCCAGCAGCCAAGACAGGGTAACCGGGGAGCTGTTTTTT
CDR3: CASSQDRVTGELFF

V: TRBV6-6
size: -
J: TRBJ1-1
D: TRBD1
DNA: TGTGCCAGCAGTCACAGACAGGGCAACACTGAAGCTTTCTTT
CDR3: CASSHRQGNTEAFF

V: TRBV2
size: few
J: TRBJ1-5
D: -
DNA: TGTGCCAGCAGGTTAACAGAGAATAGCAATCAGCCCCAGCATTTT
CDR3: CASRLTENSNQPQHF

V: TRBV20-1
size: -
J: TRBJ1-3
D: -
DNA: TGCAGTGCTAGATCCGTGGCCACCATATATTTT
CDR3: CSARSVATIYF

V: TRBV19
size: -
J: TRBJ1-1
D: -
DNA: TGTGCCAGTAGTTCCCCCCCCGAGGGGGTCCCTGAAGCTTTCTTT
CDR3: CASSSPPEGVPEAFF

V: TRBV19
size: -
J: TRBJ2-2
D: -
DNA: TGTGCCAGTAGTAGCAACCCCGGGTTCATAGACGGGGAGCTGTTTTTT
CDR3: CASSSNPGFIDGELFF

V: TRBV6-1
size: -
J: TRBJ1-5
D: TRBD1
DNA: TGTGCCAGCAGTGAAGCAGATCCTAAACAGGGGCATCAGCCCCAGCATTTT
CDR3: CASSEADPKQGHQPQHF

V: TRBV30
size: -
J: TRBJ1-3
D: -
DNA: TGTGCCTTGAACAGGGCTGGAAACACCATATATTTT
CDR3: CALNRAGNTIYF

V: TRBV2
size: -
J: TRBJ1-1
D: TRBD1
DNA: TGTGCCAGCAGGGAGACAGGGATCGAGAACACTGAAGCTTTCTTT
CDR3: CASRETGIENTEAFF

V: TRBV5-6
size: -
J: TRBJ2-5
D: TRBD1
DNA: TGTGCCAGCAGCTTGGTACAGGGGGAGACCCAGTACTTC
CDR3: CASSLVQGETQYF

V: TRBV19
size: -
J: TRBJ1-3
D: -
DNA: TGTGCCAGTAGGCCCGGCGGGGCCAGCAAAAGAAACACCATATATTTT
CDR3: CASRPGGASKRNTIYF

V: TRBV24-1
size: -
J: TRBJ1-1
D: TRBD1
DNA: TGTGCCACCAGTGACTCGGGACAGGGGAGCACTGAAGCTTTCTTT
CDR3: CATSDSGQGSTEAFF

V: TRBV5-5
size: -
J: TRBJ2-5
D: -
DNA: TGTGCCAGCAGCTTGTCGTCTGGGAGAATCCAAGAGACCCAGTACTTC
CDR3: CASSLSSGRIQETQYF

V: TRBV12-3/TRBV12-4
size: -
J: TRBJ1-2
D: TRBD1
DNA: TGTGCCAGCAGTGGACAGGGGGAGTACACCTTC
CDR3: CASSGQGEYTF